These T cell receptor beta chains were read from a single sample in a study of shared clonotypes between healthy human individuals. Clones were sequenced by immunoSEQ multiplex PCR, and TCRdb holds only the in-frame ones, with some missing. This repertoire shows roughly 2 million clones, approximately 94% found once; its top ten account for 1.1%. The sample taken for sequencing was naive CD8+ T cells sorted from blood. All receptors come from a man in his late teens or twenties in good health. CDR3s include the opening cysteine and the closing phenylalanine or tryptophan. Clone size, where shown, is once, few, many, or a class for clones that have expanded.

v_call clone_size cdr3_aa
TRBV5-4 . CASSARTTDTQYF
TRBV9 . CASSVGMGADGYTF
TRBV9 . CASSPDSGSTDTQYF
TRBV5-1 . CASSLVSGAYEQYF
TRBV7-9 . CASTTSGRGDTGELFF
TRBV4-3 . CASSQVSWLYNEQFF
TRBV21-1 . CASSKVFWRLNSIVGYEQYF
TRBV27 . CASTTYRVGENYGYTF
TRBV5-1 . CASSLAGTSVDTQYF
TRBV6-6 . CASSRLASETQYF
TRBV9 . CASNGELFF
TRBV4-1 . CASSQDPTEETQYF
TRBV30 . CAWSVTGGSEQYF
TRBV5-3 . CARSCPDWREEQDTQYF
TRBV29-1 . CSVINSGTFQETQYF
TRBV11-2 . CASSLWDRDYEQYF
TRBV9 . CASRRQGSYEQYF
TRBV29-1 . CSVVGISEQFF
TRBV28 . CASSPPGTGKNQPQHF
TRBV4-1 . CASSQVGSHYEQYF
TRBV2 . CASSGQGVAYEQYF
TRBV6-1 few CASSEMSGGGIRTDTQYF
TRBV13 . CASSSDQRTSGGPIAKNIQYF
TRBV11-2 . CASSTQGDTQYF
TRBV28 . CASSLYQGSGSYEQYF
TRBV30 . CAWSVGPSIGEQFF
TRBV6-5 . CASSYSGEGQLFF
TRBV27 . CASSFGRGPYGYTF
TRBV7-9 . CASSSTRTGGDYGYTF
TRBV10-1 . CASRILRHGEYF
TRBV7-9 . CASSWYSQETQYF
TRBV5-6 . CASSFGPGELFF
TRBV29-1 . CSVVTPSYEQYF
TRBV7-9 . CASSPGQGADYGYTF
TRBV5-6 . CASAVGGELFF
TRBV7-9 . CASSPPGHLSGANVLTF
TRBV4-1 once CASSLPGYRETQYF
TRBV6-5 . CASSSTGETEAFF
TRBV7-2 once CASRDPWGASSYEQYF
TRBV27 . CASSLSAGDRVSYEQYF
TRBV27 . CATAVGGGAEAFF
TRBV5-4 . CASSLGKGLYEQYF
TRBV19 . CASSILGATYNEQFF
TRBV18 . CASSEPGQGPRSGNEQFF
TRBV7-9 . CASSPEENEQFF
TRBV4-1 . CASSQDLSTQYF